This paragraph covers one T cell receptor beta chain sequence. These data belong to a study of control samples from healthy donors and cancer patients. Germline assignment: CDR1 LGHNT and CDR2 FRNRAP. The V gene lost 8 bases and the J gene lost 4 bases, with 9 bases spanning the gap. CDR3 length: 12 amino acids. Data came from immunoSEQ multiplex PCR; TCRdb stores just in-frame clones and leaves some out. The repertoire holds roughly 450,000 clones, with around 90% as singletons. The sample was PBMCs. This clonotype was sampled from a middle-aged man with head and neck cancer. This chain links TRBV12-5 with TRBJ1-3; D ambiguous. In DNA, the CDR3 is TGTGCTAGTAGTCGAGGAGGAAACACCATATATTTT. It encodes CASSRGGNTIYF.